Listed below are T cell receptor beta chains from one sample, sequenced in a study of T cells in Graves' hyperthyroidism and ophthalmopathy. Each CDR3 protein gets one entry after TCRdb re-called the multiplex PCR reads with MiXCR. The sample holds a few hundred thousand distinct CDR3 sequences, approximately 25% seen once. Sequencing was done on a sample of blood. Receptors originate from a middle-aged man with Graves' hyperthyroidism. CDR3s include the opening cysteine and the closing phenylalanine or tryptophan. D genes are given only for firm matches. The size entry is marked missing in some rows and otherwise reads once, few, many or a size class.

d_call,v_call,j_call,clone_size,cdr3_nt,cdr3_aa
-,TRBV12-3/TRBV12-4,TRBJ2-1,once,TGTGCCAGCAGTCTAGGGGGACCCTCCCCCGTCAATGAGCAGTTCTTC,CASSLGGPSPVNEQFF
TRBD2,TRBV27,TRBJ2-1,-,TGTGCCAGCAGTTCCCCCTCTAGCGGGAGGAATGAGCAGTTCTTC,CASSSPSSGRNEQFF
TRBD2,TRBV7-9,TRBJ2-2,-,TGTGCCAGCAGCTTAGTGACTAGCGCTGGCGGGGAGCTGTTTTTT,CASSLVTSAGGELFF
-,TRBV20-1,TRBJ1-6,-,TGCAGTGCGACCGACTCCGGGACGGGGAATTCACCCCTCCACTTT,CSATDSGTGNSPLHF
TRBD1,TRBV12-3/TRBV12-4,TRBJ2-1,few,TGTGCCAGCAGTTTGGGGGGACAGGGATTATATGAGCAGTTCTTC,CASSLGGQGLYEQFF
-,TRBV29-1,TRBJ2-1,few,TGCAGCGTTGACACCTCTAGCTCCTACAATGAGCAGTTCTTC,CSVDTSSSYNEQFF
-,TRBV5-1,TRBJ2-5,few,TGCGCCGGCAGTCCGGGGGCCGAGGGAGAGACCCAGTACTTC,CAGSPGAEGETQYF
TRBD2,TRBV5-1,TRBJ2-1,-,TGCGCCAGCAGCCCAAGGACTAGCGGGAGGGCCATGTACAATGAGCAGTTCTTC,CASSPRTSGRAMYNEQFF
-,TRBV5-5,TRBJ2-3,many,TGTGCCAGCACCCTGAGACTAGAGTACGATACGCAGTATTTT,CASTLRLEYDTQYF
-,TRBV9,TRBJ2-1,few,TGTGCCAGCAGCCGACCTCCTCCGGAAAGCTCCTACAATGAGCAGTTCTTC,CASSRPPPESSYNEQFF
-,TRBV3-1,TRBJ2-7,many,TGTGCCAGCAGCCAAGCCCCAGGGGCGAACTACGAGCAGTACTTC,CASSQAPGANYEQYF
-,TRBV28,TRBJ1-1,many,TGTGCCAGCAGTTTGAGGGTAAGGAACACTGAAGCTTTCTTT,CASSLRVRNTEAFF
-,TRBV24-1,TRBJ2-3,-,TGTGCCAGCAGTTTATACTATCCCCACACAGATACGCAGTATTTT,CASSLYYPHTDTQYF
TRBD2,TRBV20-1,TRBJ2-5,many,TGCAGTGCTAGGCCGAGCGGGAGATTCGGGACCCAGTACTTC,CSARPSGRFGTQYF
TRBD1,TRBV7-2,TRBJ1-1,once,TGTGCCAGCAGCCCCCTGACAGGGCTGAACACTGAAGCTTTCTTT,CASSPLTGLNTEAFF
TRBD2,TRBV20-1,TRBJ2-1,once,TGCAGTGCTAGTACCGGGACTAGCCTCAATGAGCAGTTCTTC,CSASTGTSLNEQFF
TRBD1,TRBV5-1,TRBJ1-5,-,TGCGCCAGCAGCTTGGATCCGGGACAGGGGAATCAGCCCCAGCATTTT,CASSLDPGQGNQPQHF
-,TRBV20-1,TRBJ2-7,few,TGCAGTGCTAGAGATGAGTCGGGGCATCCCTACGAGCAGTACTTC,CSARDESGHPYEQYF
-,TRBV6-1,TRBJ2-7,many,TGTGCCAGCAGTCTGACTCAGGGAGGCGAGCAGTACTTC,CASSLTQGGEQYF
TRBD2,TRBV20-1,TRBJ2-3,few,TGCAGTGCTTTGACTAGCGGGAGCGAAGGGCTCACAGATACGCAGTATTTT,CSALTSGSEGLTDTQYF
-,TRBV29-1,TRBJ1-4,-,TGCAGCGTTCGGGACGGGGGGGATGAAAAACTGTTTTTT,CSVRDGGDEKLFF
-,TRBV5-1,TRBJ2-2,few,TGCGCCAGCAGCTTGACTAGCCCGAACACCGGGGAGCTGTTTTTT,CASSLTSPNTGELFF
-,TRBV6-1,TRBJ2-3,many,TGTGCCAGCAGTCGACTAACATCCACAGATACGCAGTATTTT,CASSRLTSTDTQYF
-,TRBV7-9,TRBJ2-6,-,TGTGCCAGCAGCTTCCGGGGACAACACTCTGGGGCCAACGTCCTGACTTTC,CASSFRGQHSGANVLTF
-,TRBV20-1,TRBJ2-3,few,TGCAGTGCTCCTAGGACAGAAAGCACAGATACGCAGTATTTT,CSAPRTESTDTQYF
-,TRBV5-1,TRBJ2-2,-,TGCGCCAGCAGCTTGGACGGATTTAACACCGGGGAGCTGTTTTTT,CASSLDGFNTGELFF
TRBD1,TRBV12-5,TRBJ2-5,-,TGTGCTAGTGGACTGGACAGGGTCCAAGAGACCCAGTACTTC,CASGLDRVQETQYF
-,TRBV11-3,TRBJ2-2,-,TGTGCCAGCAGCCGCCTCGGCACCGGGGAGCTGTTTTTT,CASSRLGTGELFF
-,TRBV20-1,TRBJ2-5,many,TGCAGTGCTAGAGATCGCATGCGAGGCAGGGGGGGTGGTGAGACCCAGTACTTC,CSARDRMRGRGGGETQYF